Listed below are T cell receptor beta chains from one sample, sequenced in a study of regulatory T cells in long-lasting Graves disease. TCRdb processed the multiplex PCR reads anew with MiXCR; each CDR3 protein has one entry. The table records 350,000 to 500,000 distinct CDR3 sequences, roughly 21% of them present only once. The material was peripheral blood mononuclear cells (PBMCs), obtained when the disease was refractory, from a patient treated with antithyroid drugs. Every receptor here comes from a female donor with Graves disease. Each CDR3 is given with its conserved first and last residue.

TRBJ2-7,TRBV12-3/TRBV12-4,CASSFVRTYEQYF
TRBJ1-1,TRBV9,CASSVVGQGTEAFF
TRBJ1-1,TRBV28,CVTQARTEAFF
TRBJ2-6,TRBV5-1,CASSADGPAANVLTF
TRBJ1-1,TRBV12-3/TRBV12-4,CAGRGLLGGTEAFF
TRBJ1-1,TRBV20-1,CSARDSLDWARTGDEAFF
TRBJ2-2,TRBV27,CASSLDRVKTGELFF
TRBJ2-2,TRBV13,CASSPGTSGKNTGELFF
TRBJ1-1,TRBV28,CASSLLDRTNTEAFF
TRBJ1-3,TRBV6-1,CASSRDTGNTIYF
TRBJ2-2,TRBV7-9,CASSTSDRTNTGELFF
TRBJ2-6,TRBV6-4,CASSYLRAAGANVLTF
TRBJ2-1,TRBV7-6,CASSLIRGGTAYNEQFF
TRBJ1-5,TRBV28,CASSFGGHRNQPQHF
TRBJ1-3,TRBV28,CASSLTPLTGWGGNTIYF
TRBJ2-7,TRBV12-3/TRBV12-4,CASAPSGNYEQYF
TRBJ2-5,TRBV2,CASSEDTLPQETQYF
TRBJ1-6,TRBV28,CASRNTGGWNNSPLHF
TRBJ2-1,TRBV5-1,CASSLGQGPANEQFF
TRBJ1-5,TRBV30,CACPDRWNQPQHF
TRBJ2-4,TRBV4-1,CASSPDWLAKNIQYF
TRBJ2-1,TRBV5-1,CASSFREGVYNEQFF
TRBJ1-2,TRBV3-1,CASSPTGQGAEGYTF
TRBJ2-5,TRBV10-1,CASSESSRGQETQYF
TRBJ1-1,TRBV20-1,CSATFWGLENTEAFF
TRBJ2-3,TRBV4-1,CASSQDWRDRLDTQYF
TRBJ1-2,TRBV10-3,CAIGLTYGYTF
TRBJ2-4,TRBV28,CASSPGSAGGQNIQYF
TRBJ1-5,TRBV15,CATSRGPGNSNQPQHF
TRBJ2-7,TRBV2,CASSGGKVREPYEQYF